A selection of T cell receptor beta chains follows, all from one sample in a study of cytomegalovirus exposure and HLA in healthy donors. Sequencing used immunoSEQ multiplex PCR; TCRdb keeps in-frame clones, though not all of them. This sample contains around 97,000 clones. The source material was PBMCs. The receptors were gathered from a man aged 35 to 55 in good health and CMV-seronegative. Both conserved end residues are part of each CDR3. Each record gives: J gene, V gene, clone size, D gene, CDR3 DNA, CDR3 protein. The D gene is left open where the match is weak. Size is omitted from some rows. Given values are once, few, many or a class for expanded clones.

J: TRBJ1-5
V: TRBV27
size: NA
D: NA
DNA: TGTGCCAGCAGTCCCGGGACTTATGATCAGCCCCAGCATTTT
CDR3: CASSPGTYDQPQHF

J: TRBJ2-1
V: TRBV2
size: NA
D: NA
DNA: TGTGCCAGCCCTGAGGAGGGTGGGAATGAGCAGTTCTTC
CDR3: CASPEEGGNEQFF

J: TRBJ1-1
V: TRBV27
size: NA
D: NA
DNA: TGTGCCAGCAGTCGACATCCGAACACTGAAGCTTTCTTT
CDR3: CASSRHPNTEAFF

J: TRBJ2-3
V: TRBV4-3
size: NA
D: NA
DNA: TGCGCCAGCAGCCAAGATTCGGCGGGGCTAACCACAGATACGCAGTATTTT
CDR3: CASSQDSAGLTTDTQYF

J: TRBJ2-6
V: TRBV15
size: NA
D: NA
DNA: TGTGCCACCAGCAGCGGACGGGAAGTTGCTGGGGCCAACGTCCTGACTTTC
CDR3: CATSSGREVAGANVLTF

J: TRBJ2-3
V: TRBV13
size: NA
D: TRBD2
DNA: TGTGCCAGCAGCTCCCGTTGGCGGGGGTTGTCGAGCACAGATACGCAGTATTTT
CDR3: CASSSRWRGLSSTDTQYF

J: TRBJ2-1
V: TRBV19
size: NA
D: NA
DNA: TGTGCCAGTAGTAGCGACAGGAGCTCCTACAATGAGCAGTTCTTC
CDR3: CASSSDRSSYNEQFF

J: TRBJ1-1
V: TRBV2
size: medium-sized
D: NA
DNA: TGTGCCAGCAGGGATAACCTGGGCGTAATGAACACTGAAGCTTTCTTT
CDR3: CASRDNLGVMNTEAFF

J: TRBJ1-5
V: TRBV28
size: NA
D: NA
DNA: TGTGCCAGCAGTTTATCTCCAGTCTTTCAACGGCCCCAGCATTTT
CDR3: CASSLSPVFQRPQHF

J: TRBJ2-7
V: TRBV11-2
size: NA
D: TRBD2
DNA: TGTGCCAGCAGGGGACTAGCGGGAGGTTACGAGCAGTACTTC
CDR3: CASRGLAGGYEQYF